The clone carrying this T cell receptor beta chain was counted many times. V was pared by 0 bases and J by 4 bases, with 3 bases of the junction left unmatched. CDR3 length equals 15 residues. Germline loops: CDR1 MNHEY, CDR2 SVGAGI. This record comes from a study of T cells of healthy individuals. TCRdb independently ran MiXCR on the 5' RACE reads; one entry per CDR3 protein. The data show some 69,000 distinct CDR3 sequences, around 15% seen once. The source is a human donor in good health. The chain has TRBV6-5 and TRBJ1-5; 7 bases map to TRBD1. The CDR3 coding sequence is TGTGCCAGCAGTTACTCAATACAGGGGAATCAGCCCCAGCATTTT. Translation gives CASSYSIQGNQPQHF.